The source of this T cell receptor (beta chain) is a study of cytomegalovirus exposure and HLA in healthy donors. The CDR3 is made up of 14 amino acids. The germline V gene encodes CDR1 SGHTA and CDR2 FQGNSA. V was clipped by 5 bases and J by 7 bases; unmatched bases: 3. PCR involved 60 Vbeta and 13 Jbeta primers. Only in-frame clones appear in the TCRdb table, and some are missing; sequencing was by immunoSEQ multiplex PCR. The sample carries about 160,000 clones, 70% to 80% recorded once. Sequencing used PBMCs. The source is a young man in good health and CMV-seronegative. The genes are TRBV7-2 and TRBJ1-4, with TRBD1 matching 11 bases. Written as DNA, the CDR3 is TGTGCCAGCAGCCGAGGGACAGGGGGTGAAAAACTGTTTTTT. Translated, it gives CASSRGTGGEKLFF.